The 10 T cell receptor beta chains reported below all come from one sample, sequenced in a study of vaccination and CD4 T cells after COVID-19. Their specific antigens are unknown. The treatment was: roughly 11-day PBMC culture with coronavirus spike peptide pools or control peptides (ViraFEST assay). Sequence data for DNA of cultured CD4+ T cells were generated by the Oncomine TCR Beta short-read assay. One entry per CDR3 protein results from TCRdb running MiXCR on the PCR reads. Among tens of thousands of distinct CDR3 sequences listed, 50% to 75% were seen once. Sequencing was performed on CD4+ T cells from blood, cultured in vitro. These receptors all come from a human donor who had recovered from COVID-19.

This chain connects TRBV20-1 to TRBJ1-2; 8 nucleotides agree with TRBD1. Trimming cost V 5 bases and J 2 bases; bases outside gene matches: 4. The CDR3 spans 13 residues. Per the germline V gene, CDR1 is DFQATT and CDR2 is SNEGSKA (reference sequence). CDR3 protein: CSAEDRVNYGYTF. As DNA, the CDR3 is TGCAGTGCTGAGGACAGGGTCAACTATGGCTACACCTTC.

The chain couples TRBV7-9 to TRBJ2-5; the D gene could be TRBD1 or TRBD2 (5 bases each). CDR3 size: 15 residues. Per the germline V gene, CDR1 is SEHNR and CDR2 is FQNEAQ (reference sequence). The germline V and J ends were trimmed by 5 bases and 5 bases, with 18 bases remaining between them. The CDR3 spells CASSPGTGGSETQYF. CDR3 bases: TGTGCCAGCAGCCCCGGGACCGGTGGGTCGGAGACCCAGTACTTC.

J is TRBJ2-6 and V is TRBV20-1; D is ambiguous. The CDR3 covers 14 residues. V dropped 2 bases and J dropped 0 bases, with 5 bases sitting between them. CDR1 DFQATT and CDR2 SNEGSKA come from the germline V gene (reference sequence). Here the CDR3 DNA reads TGCAGTGCTAGAAGAAGCTCTGGGGCCAACGTCCTGACTTTC. Its translation is CSARRSSGANVLTF.

This sequence joins TRBV24-1 and TRBJ1-5; D ambiguous. V was shortened by 8 bases and J by 4 bases, with 14 bases between the two germline ends. This CDR3 comprises 14 residues. Per the germline V gene, CDR1 is KGHDR and CDR2 is SFDVKD. CDR3 amino acids: CATIKGYGNQPQHF. The CDR3 region has the DNA TGTGCCACCATCAAGGGCTATGGGAATCAGCCCCAGCATTTT.

The chain is built from TRBV6-2 or TRBV6-3 and TRBJ2-5; TRBD2 matches 10 bases. The CDR3 covers 18 residues. Germline V gene data show CDR1 as MNHEY and CDR2 as SVGEGT. The junction had 12 bases not matched to a gene; V was cut back by 0 bases and J by 5 bases. Written as DNA, the CDR3 is TGTGCCAGCAGTTACTCAATCTCCGGACTAGCGGATCCGGAGACCCAGTACTTC. As protein: CASSYSISGLADPETQYF.

The chain carries TRBV7-7 and TRBJ2-2; 9 bases are shared with TRBD1. The V and J ends lost 8 bases and 4 bases, in that order; junction bases with no gene match: 5. The germline gives CDR1 SSHAT, CDR2 FNYEAQ (reference sequence). This CDR3 spans 14 amino acids. Written as DNA, the CDR3 is TGTGCCAGCTCCGGGACAGGGTCCACCGGGGAGCTGTTTTTT. Encoded protein: CASSGTGSTGELFF. Combining the CDR3 with reference TRBV7-7 and TRBJ2-2 gives the whole variable domain GAGVSQSPRYKVTKRGQDVTLRCDPISSHATLYWYQQALGQGPEFLTYFNYEAQPDKSGLPSDRFSAERPEGSISTLTIQRTEQRDSAMYRCASSGTGSTGELFFGEGSRLTVL.

The chain combines TRBV7-2 with TRBJ2-2, with TRBD2 matching 13 bases. The J segment lost 0 bases and the V segment lost 5 bases, leaving 6 bases of the junction unmatched. This CDR3 spans 18 amino acids. CDR1 and CDR2 (germline): SGHTA, FQGNSA. The CDR3 sequence is CASSARLAGGSNTGELFF. The DNA for the CDR3 is TGTGCCAGCAGCGCTAGACTAGCGGGGGGCTCGAACACCGGGGAGCTGTTTTTT.

The chain uses TRBV28 and TRBJ1-5, with a weak D call TRBD1 (5 bases). CDR1 MDHEN and CDR2 SYDVKM come from the germline V gene. The V end lost 6 bases, the J end lost 1 base, and 16 bases lay between the germline ends. The CDR3 is 16 amino acids. This CDR3 reads CASSPWGITSNQPQHF. CDR3 nucleotide sequence: TGTGCCAGCAGCCCCTGGGGGATCACAAGCAATCAGCCCCAGCATTTT. Filled out from reference TRBV28 and TRBJ1-5, the complete variable domain reads DVKVTQSSRYLVKRTGEKVFLECVQDMDHENMFWYRQDPGLGLRLIYFSYDVKMKEKGDIPEGYSVSREKKERFSLILESASTNQTSMYLCASSPWGITSNQPQHFGDGTRLSIL.

CDR3: CATGGTNTDTQYF. The CDR3 nucleotides read TGTGCCACCGGGGGGACCAACACAGATACGCAGTATTTT. The chain carries TRBV15 and TRBJ2-3; tentative D call: TRBD2 (6 bases). This CDR3 contains 13 residues. Looked up from germline, CDR1 is LNHNV and CDR2 is YYDKDF (reference sequence). Between the trimmed V and J ends, which lost 8 bases and 2 bases, there was a span of 11 bases.

The J gene is TRBJ2-7, the V gene TRBV12-3 or TRBV12-4; 8 bases fit TRBD2. J lost 4 bases, V lost 6 bases, and 17 bases had no gene match. CDR3 length equals 17 residues. CDR3 bases: TGTGCCAGCAGCCGAATAGCGGGGCTGGGTTCAGGTTACGAGCAGTACTTC. Its translation is CASSRIAGLGSGYEQYF.